This entry concerns a single T cell receptor beta chain. Germline V CDR1 and CDR2: MGHRA, YSYEKL. The CDR3 is made up of 19 amino acids. Germline trimming cut 0 bases from V and 3 bases from J; bases unmatched to any gene: 12. The Seattle patients joined while their infection was active and were tracked longitudinally afterward. The data were obtained in a study of blood T cell repertoires in COVID-19. Whole-study context: From the United States, Italy and Spain came samples of acute and convalescent COVID-19. The cDNA or gDNA used as material had been derived from T cells, B-cell-depleted T cells, or PBMCs.

In the source study's methods: Quantification of nucleated cells was approximated via reference gene primer amplification. TCRdb's table, derived via immunoSEQ multiplex PCR, lists solely in-frame clones and lacks some. That table furnishes V, J and clone size, whereas the DNA furnished D and trimming. Among about 52,000 clones, 65% to 85% were seen once, and the ten largest hold under 30%. Source material: peripheral blood. The rearrangement uses TRBV4-1 and TRBJ2-7; 12 nucleotides line up with TRBD2. The receptor's source is a woman of 80 years or more with COVID-19, enrolled during active disease. CDR3 protein: CASSQDSGPLAGGIYEQYF. In nucleotides, the CDR3 is TGCGCCAGCAGCCAAGATTCGGGCCCGCTAGCGGGAGGGATCTACGAGCAGTACTTC.